This entry lists 21 T cell receptor beta chains sequenced from one sample in a study of blood T cell repertoires in COVID-19. Here immunoSEQ multiplex PCR was the method, and the copy in TCRdb shows in-frame clones only, minus some. The repertoire consists of 470,000 or so clones, with around nine tenths occurring once and the leading ten covering about 4.5%. Source material: peripheral blood. These receptors originate from a woman in her 30s with acute or convalescent COVID-19.

This clone was picked up a small number of times. This sequence joins TRBV5-1 and TRBJ1-5, with D possibly TRBD1 on 5 matching bases. Germline values: CDR1 SGHRS, CDR2 YFSETQ. The CDR3 covers 14 residues. The V end was cut by 2 bases, the J end by 5 bases, with 11 bases between. Here the CDR3 reads CASSLSSRDQPQHF. The CDR3 bases are TGCGCCAGCAGCTTATCTTCCAGGGATCAGCCCCAGCATTTT.

This chain's CDR3 is CASSPHRDSDYTF. The CDR3 nucleotides are TGTGCCAGCTCACCACATCGGGACTCCGACTACACCTTC. V usage is TRBV18 and J usage is TRBJ1-2, with a weak D call TRBD1 (5 bases). V gave up 1 base and J gave up 10 bases, with 13 bases separating them. The CDR3 contains 13 residues. Germline V gene lookup returns CDR1 KGHSH and CDR2 LQKENI.

The rearrangement joins TRBV30 to TRBJ2-7; D is uncertain. V shed 5 bases and J shed 4 bases, with 9 bases lying between them. The CDR3 contains 11 residues. Germline V lookup: CDR1 GTSNPN, CDR2 SVGIG (reference sequence). CDR3 DNA sequence: TGTGCCTGGGGTTCGCAGTACGAGCAGTACTTC. Translation gives CAWGSQYEQYF.

With regard to this clone: An end of the junction does not agree with germline; a read error may underlie this. This chain uses TRBV6-1 with TRBJ1-3; possible D gene TRBD1, 6 bases. Germline-derived CDR1 and CDR2 are MNHNS and SASEGT. The CDR3 length is 15 residues. The CDR3 protein is CASSEDRTAGNTIYF. The CDR3 nucleotides are TGTGCCAGTAGTGAAGACAGGACAGCTGGAAACACCATATATTTT.

The V and J genes are TRBV3-1 (or the pseudogene TRBV3-2) and TRBJ1-2, with D tentatively TRBD1 (6 bases). Germline loops: CDR1 LGHDT, CDR2 YNNKEL (reference sequence). There are 17 residues in the CDR3. V was pared by 0 bases and J by 1 base, with 15 bases between. CDR3 in DNA: TGTGCCAGCAGCCAAGATACAGGGACCTCTATTAACTATGGCTACACCTTC. Residues: CASSQDTGTSINYGYTF.

This chain links TRBV6-1 with TRBJ2-2; possible D gene TRBD1, 5 bases. Trimming took off 2 bases at V and 7 bases at J, with 11 bases between the two ends. CDR3 length equals 14 residues. Germline V CDR1 and CDR2: MNHNS, SASEGT. CDR3 sequence: CASSESGFLGELFF. The CDR3 DNA is TGTGCCAGCAGTGAATCAGGGTTCCTCGGGGAGCTGTTTTTT.

The chain employs TRBV24-1 and TRBJ2-5, with TRBD1 matching 8 bases. V lost 4 bases and J lost 3; bases outside the gene matches: 0. The CDR3 spans 13 residues. In germline, CDR1 is KGHDR, CDR2 SFDVKD. This CDR3 is CATSETGEETQYF. The CDR3 DNA sequence: TGTGCCACCAGTGAGACAGGGGAAGAGACCCAGTACTTC.

This clone was seen just once. The chain uses TRBV23-1 and TRBJ1-1; no clear D gene. TRBV23-1 is recorded as an ORF, its role being uncertain. The germline V and J ends were trimmed by 8 bases and 3 bases, with 10 bases remaining between them. The CDR3 totals 12 residues. The CDR3 spells CASRLDHTEAFF. CDR3 DNA sequence: TGCGCCAGCCGGTTAGATCACACTGAAGCTTTCTTT.

The chain employs TRBV11-2 and TRBJ2-4, with 10 bases identical to TRBD1. V was pared by 4 bases and J by 0 bases, with 6 bases of the junction left unmatched. This CDR3 spans 17 amino acids. Germline V gene sequence: CDR1 SGHAT, CDR2 FQNNGV. The CDR3 here is CASSSGTGALAKNIQYF. The CDR3 DNA reads TGTGCCAGCAGCTCGGGGACAGGGGCATTAGCCAAAAACATTCAGTACTTC. Looking up the rest from reference TRBV11-2 and TRBJ2-4 gives the full variable domain: EAGVAQSPRYKIIEKRQSVAFWCNPISGHATLYWYQQILGQGPKLLIQFQNNGVVDDSQLPKDRFSAERLKGVDSTLKIQPAKLEDSAVYLCASSSGTGALAKNIQYFGAGTRLSVL.

V and J are TRBV27 and TRBJ2-7; D call uncertain. Looked up from germline, CDR1 is MNHEY and CDR2 is SMNVEV (reference sequence). V lost 5 bases to trimming and J lost 2 bases, with 13 bases between them. CDR3 size: 14 residues. In nucleotides, the CDR3 is TGTGCCAGCAGTCAGCGACCTACTACCTACGAGCAGTACTTC. Translated: CASSQRPTTYEQYF.

V usage is TRBV24-1 and J usage is TRBJ2-2; a weak D match, TRBD1 (5 bases). The V and J ends lost 4 bases and 1 base respectively, with 9 bases between them. The germline gives CDR1 KGHDR, CDR2 SFDVKD. The CDR3 runs to 15 residues. DNA of the CDR3: TGTGCCACCAGTGACCCCGGACAGAACACCGGGGAGCTGTTTTTT. As protein: CATSDPGQNTGELFF.

The chain couples TRBV18 to TRBJ2-4, with D perhaps TRBD1 (6 bases). CDR1 is KGHSH and CDR2 is LQKENI in the germline V gene. The length of the CDR3 is 17 residues. Deletions cut 3 bases from V and 0 bases from J, with 15 bases between. For the CDR3, the DNA is TGTGCCAGCTCACCTCCGATGGGGGCGCTAGCCAAAAACATTCAGTACTTC. This translates into CASSPPMGALAKNIQYF.

The rearrangement uses TRBV12-3 or TRBV12-4 and TRBJ2-1; TRBD2 might be the D (5 bases). V dropped 8 bases and J dropped 6 bases, with 14 bases sitting between them. The length of the CDR3 is 13 residues. In DNA form, the CDR3 reads TGTGCCAGCGGGATCGGCGGAGGCAATGAGCAGTTCTTC. As protein: CASGIGGGNEQFF.

The chain links TRBV18 to TRBJ1-1, with a tentative D call TRBD1 (5 bases). V lost 3 bases and J lost 8, with 16 bases in between. Germline CDR1 and CDR2: KGHSH and LQKENI. The CDR3 is 14 residues long. The CDR3 DNA follows: TGTGCCAGCTCACCTTTACTAACCAGGGCCGAAGCTTTCTTT. This encodes CASSPLLTRAEAFF.

The chain is built from TRBV14 and TRBJ1-3; D ambiguous. The V gene lost 3 bases and the J gene lost 0 bases, with 9 bases spanning the gap. CDR3 length equals 15 residues. CDR1 is SGHDN and CDR2 is FVKESK in the germline V gene. CDR3 DNA: TGTGCCAGCAGCCAGTCACAGTTCTCTGGAAACACCATATATTTT. Translating gives CASSQSQFSGNTIYF.

This chain joins TRBV7-2 and TRBJ2-1; 9 bases match TRBD2. This CDR3 region has 17 residues. Trimming took 5 bases from V and 5 from J; bases not matched to a gene: 13. Germline loops: CDR1 SGHTA, CDR2 FQGNSA. DNA for the CDR3: TGTGCCAGCAGCGAACCCGGCGGCGGGGGGGCGAACAATGAGCAGTTCTTC. It specifies CASSEPGGGGANNEQFF.

In this sample, this clone turned up a few times. The chain combines TRBV14 with TRBJ2-5, with D maybe TRBD2 (6 bases). CDR1 is SGHDN, CDR2 FVKESK, per germline. There are 14 residues in the CDR3. V lost 4 bases, J lost 2 bases, and 11 bases lay in between. CDR3 sequence (DNA): TGTGCCAGCAGCCTTCGGACTACTCAAGAGACCCAGTACTTC. It is translated as CASSLRTTQETQYF.

The chain recombines TRBV14 with TRBJ2-5; a weak D match, TRBD2 (5 bases). The CDR3 loop spans 14 amino acids. Germline V gives CDR1 SGHDN, CDR2 FVKESK. Between the trimmed V and J ends, which lost 1 base and 5 bases, there was a span of 11 bases. The CDR3 spells CASSQGSGLETQYF. DNA of the CDR3: TGTGCCAGCAGCCAAGGAAGCGGTTTGGAGACCCAGTACTTC.

This clone was detected only a few times. The chain has TRBV28 and TRBJ1-2, with TRBD1 identical over 7 bases. CDR3 length: 11 residues. Germline V lookup: CDR1 MDHEN, CDR2 SYDVKM. V gave up 11 bases and J gave up 4 bases; unmatched junction bases: 4. The CDR3: CAARGTYGYTF. DNA for the CDR3: TGTGCCGCCAGGGGGACCTATGGCTACACCTTC.

This rearrangement joins TRBV21-1 to TRBJ2-4; no DNA check was done on the table's D call, TRBD2. TRBV21-1 is a pseudogene locus. This CDR3 is built from 14 residues. The CDR3 sequence is CASSKGVAKNIQYF. CDR3 in DNA: TGTGCCAGCAGCAAGGGAGTAGCCAAAAACATTCAGTACTTC.

The J gene is TRBJ2-5, the V gene TRBV2; tentative D call: TRBD2 (6 bases). This CDR3 region has 11 residues. The V end lost 8 bases, the J end lost 3 bases, and 7 bases lay between the germline ends. CDR1 is SNHLY, CDR2 FYNNEI, per germline. CDR3 loop: CASSGEETQYF. The DNA for the CDR3 is TGTGCCAGCTCGGGAGAAGAGACCCAGTACTTC.